This T cell receptor (beta chain) was captured by sequencing in a study of blood T cell repertoires in COVID-19. The CDR3 spans 19 residues. Germline-derived CDR1 and CDR2 are SGDLS and YYNGEE. The V gene end was trimmed by 3 bases and the J gene end by 1 base; junction bases not matched to a gene: 18. Repertoires were generated with immunoSEQ multiplex PCR, while TCRdb's copy carries only in-frame clones and drops some. The sample gives approximately 300,000 clones, 80% to 85% of which show up once; around 14% is in the top ten. The sequencing input was peripheral blood. This clonotype originated in a person between 70 and 80 years old with COVID-19, enrolled during active disease. The gene calls are TRBV9 and TRBJ1-2, with TRBD1 matching 7 bases. The CDR3 here is CASSDLITGTETYNYGYTF. The CDR3 region has the DNA TGTGCCAGCAGCGACCTAATTACCGGGACAGAAACTTATAACTATGGCTACACCTTC.